The 27 T cell receptor beta chains below come from one sample, sequenced in a study of blood T cell dynamics during melanoma immunotherapy. Measured with immunoSEQ multiplex PCR; TCRdb has only the in-frame clones, and not every one. The sample records 15,000 to 20,000 clones, 65% to 90% being singletons. Time point given: pre-treatment baseline. The sequencing used blood, collected from a patient treated with checkpoint blockade. Source of these receptors: a human donor with melanoma.

The rearrangement links TRBV7-2 to TRBJ1-4, with TRBD1 matching over 10 bases. Trimming cost V 5 bases and J 4 bases; bases outside gene matches: 7. This CDR3 region has 16 residues. Germline V gives CDR1 SGHTA, CDR2 FQGNSA. The CDR3 coding sequence is TGTGCCAGCAGCCCCGGGACAGGGGAATATAATGAAAAACTGTTTTTT. Translation: CASSPGTGEYNEKLFF. Based on the CDR3 plus reference TRBV7-2 and TRBJ1-4, the full variable domain is GAGVSQSPSNKVTEKGKDVELRCDPISGHTALYWYRQSLGQGLEFLIYFQGNSAPDKSGLPSDRFSAERTGGSVSTLTIQRTQQEDSAVYLCASSPGTGEYNEKLFFGSGTQLSVL.

J is TRBJ1-1 and V is TRBV27; D might be TRBD1 (6 bases). In germline, CDR1 is MNHEY, CDR2 SMNVEV (reference sequence). Trimming took 11 bases from V and 1 from J, leaving 14 bases between them. The CDR3 totals 13 residues. The CDR3 is CAGQDRRNTEAFF. Here the CDR3 DNA reads TGTGCCGGCCAGGACAGAAGGAACACTGAAGCTTTCTTT.

The rearrangement joins TRBV4-3 to TRBJ1-1; D gene unclear. V shed 1 base and J shed 11 bases, with 14 bases lying between them. Germline CDR1 is LGHNA and CDR2 is YSLEER. This CDR3 is 13 amino acids long. The CDR3 sequence: CASSQVIGEWAFF. Written as DNA, the CDR3 is TGCGCCAGCAGCCAAGTAATTGGGGAATGGGCTTTCTTT.

The chain joins TRBV30 to TRBJ1-2; a possible D gene is TRBD1 (5 bases). This CDR3 is built from 13 residues. Trimming pared 0 bases from V and 6 bases from J, leaving 11 bases between. Germline-derived CDR1 and CDR2 are GTSNPN and SVGIG (reference sequence). CDR3 protein: CAWSVLDNHGYTF. CDR3 bases: TGTGCCTGGAGTGTACTGGACAACCATGGCTACACCTTC.

In its sample, this clone ranks as large. The rearrangement links TRBV5-1 to TRBJ2-7; 10 positions agree with TRBD1. Germline V gene lookup returns CDR1 SGHRS and CDR2 YFSETQ. This CDR3 has 15 amino acids. V lost 3 bases, J lost 4 bases, and 7 bases stayed unmatched. The CDR3 region has the DNA TGCGCCAGCAGCTCCGGGACAGGGGTTCAGTACGAGCAGTACTTC. It encodes CASSSGTGVQYEQYF. The variable domain in full, with the rest retrieved from reference TRBV5-1 and TRBJ2-7, is KAGVTQTPRYLIKTRGQQVTLSCSPISGHRSVSWYQQTPGQGLQFLFEYFSETQRNKGNFPGRFSGRQFSNSRSEMNVSTLELGDSALYLCASSSGTGVQYEQYFGPGTRLTVT.

This clone has only one observation. The genes are TRBV19 and TRBJ2-6; 7 bases are a match to TRBD1. With 4 bases clipped from V and 5 bases from J, the junction kept 5 bases outside the gene matches. The CDR3 is 15 residues long. CDR1 is LNHDA, CDR2 SQIVND, per germline (reference sequence). CDR3 nucleotides: TGTGCCAGTAGTACAACAGGGGTTAGGGCCAACGTCCTGACTTTC. Translated: CASSTTGVRANVLTF.

This chain uses TRBV18 with TRBJ2-5; D possibly corresponds to TRBD1 (6 bases). Trimming cost V 10 bases and J 7 bases, with 19 bases left between them. Germline V CDR1 and CDR2: KGHSH, LQKENI. The CDR3 contains 13 residues. CDR3: CATTGTREGTQYF. The CDR3 bases are TGTGCCACCACCGGGACAAGGGAAGGGACCCAGTACTTC. The full variable domain, in which reference TRBV18 and TRBJ2-5 provide the parts outside the CDR3, is NAGVMQNPRHLVRRRGQEARLRCSPMKGHSHVYWYRQLPEEGLKFMVYLQKENIIDESGMPKERFSAEFPKEGPSILRIQQVVRGDSAAYFCATTGTREGTQYFGPGTRLLVL.

This chain connects TRBV7-2 to TRBJ2-1, with 9 positions matching TRBD1. Germline V gives CDR1 SGHTA, CDR2 FQGNSA. The V and J ends lost 5 bases and 12 bases, in that order; junction bases with no gene match: 17. CDR3 length equals 16 residues. The CDR3 DNA reads as TGTGCCAGCAGCACCTCGACAGGGGGGCTAATCAGCTCGCAGTTCTTC. This gives the protein CASSTSTGGLISSQFF.

This sequence joins TRBV28 and TRBJ1-1; D ambiguous. The V end lost 7 bases, the J end lost 7 bases, and 13 bases lay between the germline ends. Germline V gives CDR1 MDHEN, CDR2 SYDVKM. The CDR3 runs 12 residues. Written as DNA, the CDR3 is TGTGCCAGCATTTCTAGTCGGCTTGAAGCTTTCTTT. It codes for CASISSRLEAFF.

Sample share makes this clone medium-sized (0.01 to 0.1%). The rearrangement joins TRBV5-5 to TRBJ1-2; no clear D gene. The length of the CDR3 is 15 residues. V was trimmed by 4 bases and J by 4 bases, leaving 17 bases between them. Germline V gene data show CDR1 as SGHKS and CDR2 as YYEKEE (reference sequence). In DNA, the CDR3 is TGTGCCAGCAGCCCGGAGGTGTCCACCAGCTATGGCTACACCTTC. This gives the protein CASSPEVSTSYGYTF.

The gene calls are TRBV28 and TRBJ2-7; perhaps TRBD2 as D (6 bases). Trimming removed 3 bases from V and 6 bases from J, with 9 bases in between. The CDR3 has 12 amino acids. Germline V gives CDR1 MDHEN, CDR2 SYDVKM. DNA for the CDR3: TGTGCCAGCAGTTTGACTAGTAGCGAGCAGTACTTC. Translating gives CASSLTSSEQYF.

There are a few counts of this clone. This sequence joins TRBV30 and TRBJ1-6; no reliable D call. Germline V gives CDR1 GTSNPN, CDR2 SVGIG (reference sequence). This CDR3 has 15 amino acids. Trimming took 6 bases from V and 0 from J, leaving 12 bases between them. The CDR3 bases are TGTGCCTGCGTCCCGGGGAGCTCCTATAATTCACCCCTCCACTTT. Amino acid sequence: CACVPGSSYNSPLHF.

This clone was seen just once. The genes are TRBV7-9 and TRBJ2-5; a weak D match, TRBD1 (5 bases). The CDR3 loop spans 14 amino acids. The germline CDR1 and CDR2 sequences are SEHNR and FQNEAQ (reference sequence). The V end lost 2 bases, the J end lost 5 bases, and 12 bases lay between the germline ends. CDR3 DNA sequence: TGTGCCAGCAGCTTAAAACAGGTTCCGGAGACCCAGTACTTC. This sequence encodes CASSLKQVPETQYF.

The genes are TRBV5-4 and TRBJ2-6; no reliable D call. The germline gives CDR1 SGHNT, CDR2 YYREEE (reference sequence). The CDR3 length is 15 residues. V lost 7 bases to trimming and J lost 0 bases, with 11 bases between them. The CDR3 DNA sequence: TGTGCCAGCGAGAGTTGGGGCTCTGGGGCCAACGTCCTGACTTTC. It yields the protein CASESWGSGANVLTF.

V gene TRBV7-9 combines with J gene TRBJ2-2, with 7 bases fitting TRBD1. Germline V gene lookup returns CDR1 SEHNR and CDR2 FQNEAQ (reference sequence). Germline trimming cut 7 bases from V and 1 base from J; bases unmatched to any gene: 6. The CDR3 extends over 15 amino acids. CDR3 loop: CASTLGQLNTGELFF. The CDR3 DNA reads as TGTGCCAGCACCCTGGGACAGCTGAACACCGGGGAGCTGTTTTTT.

This chain links TRBV4-3 with TRBJ2-7; TRBD1 matches 7 bases. V dropped 0 bases and J dropped 5; count of bases not matched to a gene: 4. This CDR3 comprises 14 residues. Germline-derived CDR1 and CDR2 are LGHNA and YSLEER. DNA of the CDR3: TGCGCCAGCAGCCAAGACGTCAGGGGGAACGAGCAGTACTTC. As protein: CASSQDVRGNEQYF.

The J gene is TRBJ2-2, the V gene TRBV19; 7 nucleotides align to TRBD2. Losses at the gene ends were 7 bases for V and 0 bases for J; bases not matched to a gene: 8. The CDR3 runs to 16 residues. Germline CDR1 LNHDA, CDR2 SQIVND (reference sequence). In DNA, the CDR3 is TGTGCCAGTACCATGGGCGGGGGAACGAACACCGGGGAGCTGTTTTTT. Its translation: CASTMGGGTNTGELFF.

The chain recombines TRBV13 with TRBJ2-1; 10 bases are shared with TRBD2. The CDR3 is made up of 16 amino acids. V dropped 2 bases and J dropped 8; count of bases not matched to a gene: 9. Germline-derived CDR1 and CDR2 are PRHDT and FYEKMQ (reference sequence). The DNA of the CDR3 is TGTGCCAGCAGCTTATACCTAGCGGGAGTAGTAGATGAGCAGTTCTTC. It yields the protein CASSLYLAGVVDEQFF.

This chain joins TRBV10-2 and TRBJ2-7, with TRBD2 identical over 9 bases. Per germline, CDR1 WSHSY and CDR2 SAAADI. CDR3 length: 15 amino acids. V trimming: 3 bases; J trimming: 5 bases; junction bases outside the gene matches: 8. CDR3 residues: CASSDLAGENDEQYF. The CDR3 DNA reads TGCGCCAGCAGTGACTTAGCGGGAGAAAATGACGAGCAGTACTTC.

This clone showed up just once. The chain is built from TRBV7-2 and TRBJ2-7, with 11 bases aligning to TRBD2. The CDR3 is 17 amino acids. Germline V gene lookup returns CDR1 SGHTA and CDR2 FQGNSA. V was clipped by 7 bases and J by 4 bases; unmatched bases: 15. In nucleotides, the CDR3 is TGTGCCAGCAACAACCCGGGGGCTAGCGGGAGGTTTTACGAGCAGTACTTC. The encoded protein is CASNNPGASGRFYEQYF.

The chain links TRBV7-9 to TRBJ2-7, with 11 bases identical to TRBD2. Germline V gives CDR1 SEHNR, CDR2 FQNEAQ (reference sequence). The CDR3 sequence is 16 residues long. V dropped 3 bases and J dropped 3; count of bases not matched to a gene: 7. In DNA, the CDR3 is TGTGCCAGCAGCTTTGGGACTAGCGGCGAAGGCTACGAGCAGTACTTC. Amino acid sequence: CASSFGTSGEGYEQYF.

This clone turned up a few times. The gene calls are TRBV7-9 and TRBJ2-5; D remains unclear. CDR1 and CDR2 (germline): SEHNR, FQNEAQ (reference sequence). The CDR3 sequence is 13 residues long. V lost 8 bases and J 3 bases, leaving 13 bases between the germline ends. CDR3 sequence (DNA): TGTGCCAGCGGGGATTCTGGGAAAGAGACCCAGTACTTC. Its protein product is CASGDSGKETQYF.

The CDR3 reads CATSSPGTGHYEQYF. DNA of the CDR3: TGTGCCACCAGCAGCCCCGGGACAGGACACTACGAGCAGTACTTC. V usage is TRBV15 and J usage is TRBJ2-7, with TRBD1 identical over 8 bases. The junction had 7 bases not matched to a gene; V was cut back by 3 bases and J by 3 bases. The CDR3 spans 15 residues. Germline CDR1 is LNHNV and CDR2 is YYDKDF (reference sequence).

This clone was seen only a few times. The chain joins TRBV28 to TRBJ1-1; D not certain. There are 12 residues in the CDR3. From germline, CDR1 is MDHEN and CDR2 SYDVKM. Trimming stripped 7 bases from V and 0 bases from J, with 6 bases between. In DNA form, the CDR3 reads TGTGCCAGCAAGGCGGTGAACACTGAAGCTTTCTTT. Translated: CASKAVNTEAFF.

CDR3 loop: CASMGYNEQFF. CDR3 DNA sequence: TGTGCCAGCATGGGATACAATGAGCAGTTCTTC. The genes are TRBV7-2 and TRBJ2-1; D unresolved. V dropped 7 bases and J dropped 4 bases, with 5 bases sitting between them. The CDR3 is 11 residues long. CDR1 is SGHTA and CDR2 is FQGNSA in the germline V gene.

V gene TRBV6-6 combines with J gene TRBJ1-5; D perhaps matches TRBD1 (6 bases). The CDR3 is made up of 14 amino acids. Germline CDR1 reads MNHNY; CDR2 reads SVGAGI (reference sequence). The V and J ends lost 6 bases and 2 bases respectively, with 11 bases between them. The CDR3: CASRGRQGNQPQHF. The DNA for the CDR3 is TGTGCCAGCAGGGGAAGACAGGGCAATCAGCCCCAGCATTTT.

This chain joins TRBV25-1 and TRBJ1-4; no firm D call. The germline V gene encodes CDR1 MGHDK and CDR2 SYGVNS. Trimming left V 6 bases short and J 8 bases short, with 7 bases between. CDR3 size: 11 residues. CDR3: CASRGDEKLFF. DNA of the CDR3: TGTGCCAGCAGGGGAGACGAAAAACTGTTTTTT.